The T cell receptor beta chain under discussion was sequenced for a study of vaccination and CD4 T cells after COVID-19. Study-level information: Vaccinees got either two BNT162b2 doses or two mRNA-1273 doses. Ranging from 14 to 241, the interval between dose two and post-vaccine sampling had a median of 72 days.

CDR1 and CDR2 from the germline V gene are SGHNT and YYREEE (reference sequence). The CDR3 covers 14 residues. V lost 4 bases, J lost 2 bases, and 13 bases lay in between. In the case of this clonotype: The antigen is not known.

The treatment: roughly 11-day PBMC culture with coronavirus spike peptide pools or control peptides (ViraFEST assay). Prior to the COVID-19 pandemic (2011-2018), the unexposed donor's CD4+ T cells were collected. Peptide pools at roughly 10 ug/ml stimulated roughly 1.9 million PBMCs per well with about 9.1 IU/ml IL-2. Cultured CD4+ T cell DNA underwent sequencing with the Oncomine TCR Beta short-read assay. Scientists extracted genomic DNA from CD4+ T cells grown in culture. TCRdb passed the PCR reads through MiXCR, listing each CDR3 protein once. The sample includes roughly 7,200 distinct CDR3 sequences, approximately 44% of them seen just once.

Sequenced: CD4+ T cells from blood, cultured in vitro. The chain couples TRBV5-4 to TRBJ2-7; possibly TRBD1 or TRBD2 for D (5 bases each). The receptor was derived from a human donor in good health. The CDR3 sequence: CASSLGTAPYEQYF. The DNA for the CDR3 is TGTGCCAGCAGCCTAGGGACGGCCCCCTACGAGCAGTACTTC.